This is a list of T cell receptor beta chains from one sample in a study of blood T cell repertoires in COVID-19. Libraries were prepared by immunoSEQ multiplex PCR; TCRdb keeps only in-frame clonotypes and omits some of them. This repertoire shows about 180,000 clones, approximately 88% found once; its top ten account for more than 1.5%. The sequenced sample consisted of peripheral blood. The source is a woman aged 45 to 65 with acute or convalescent COVID-19. Each CDR3 is given with its conserved first and last residue. Fields, in order: J gene, clone size, D gene, V gene, CDR3 DNA, CDR3 protein. The D gene is left open where the match is weak. Some rows have no size entry. The others give once, few or many, or a class for an expanded clone.

j_call: TRBJ1-1; clone_size: NA; d_call: NA; v_call: TRBV6-2/TRBV6-3; cdr3_nt: TGTGCCAGCAGTTACTCGACCATAGGGGACACTGAAGCTTTCTTT; cdr3_aa: CASSYSTIGDTEAFF
j_call: TRBJ1-2; clone_size: NA; d_call: NA; v_call: TRBV7-2; cdr3_nt: TGTGCCAGCAGCTTAGAGGGACTCAATGGCTACACCTTC; cdr3_aa: CASSLEGLNGYTF
j_call: TRBJ1-1; clone_size: NA; d_call: NA; v_call: TRBV7-9; cdr3_nt: TGTGCCAGCAGCTCCCGAACCCGGGACAAATTTGAAGCTTTCTTT; cdr3_aa: CASSSRTRDKFEAFF
j_call: TRBJ1-5; clone_size: few; d_call: NA; v_call: TRBV27; cdr3_nt: TGTGCCAGCAGTTTCCTGACAAAGGATCAGCCCCAGCATTTT; cdr3_aa: CASSFLTKDQPQHF
j_call: TRBJ2-7; clone_size: NA; d_call: TRBD1; v_call: TRBV13; cdr3_nt: TGTGCCAGCAGCTTCCGGATAACAGGGGGCTCGGACGAGCAGTACTTC; cdr3_aa: CASSFRITGGSDEQYF
j_call: TRBJ1-2; clone_size: NA; d_call: NA; v_call: TRBV9; cdr3_nt: TGTGCCAGCAGCGTAGGCCCCGGAGCTAACTATGGCTACACCTTC; cdr3_aa: CASSVGPGANYGYTF
j_call: TRBJ1-2; clone_size: NA; d_call: NA; v_call: TRBV9; cdr3_nt: TGTGCCAGCAGCGTAGCTGACTCGCTCTATGGCTACACCTTC; cdr3_aa: CASSVADSLYGYTF
j_call: TRBJ1-2; clone_size: NA; d_call: TRBD1; v_call: TRBV13; cdr3_nt: TGTGCCAGCAGCTCCCGACAGGGTGGAGGCTACACCTTC; cdr3_aa: CASSSRQGGGYTF
j_call: TRBJ2-7; clone_size: NA; d_call: NA; v_call: TRBV11-2; cdr3_nt: TGTGCCAGCAGCTTAGTTTATGCGTTCAGGGACAAGTCCTACGAGCAGTACTTC; cdr3_aa: CASSLVYAFRDKSYEQYF
j_call: TRBJ1-1; clone_size: NA; d_call: NA; v_call: TRBV6-5; cdr3_nt: TGTGCCAGCAGTTACAACAGGGTGAACACTGAAGCTTTCTTT; cdr3_aa: CASSYNRVNTEAFF